These T cell receptor beta chains were read from a single sample in a study of T cell responses to AZD1222 COVID-19 vaccine. The protocol was immunoSEQ multiplex PCR, while the TCRdb copy is restricted to in-frame clones and leaves out a portion. The profile shows about 96,000 clones, roughly 90% of them singletons. Material: peripheral blood, obtained on day 0 of AZD1222 vaccination. Every receptor here comes from an adult in good health. Each CDR3 is given with its conserved first and last residue. The D gene is left open where the match is weak. Clone size is not always given. Where it is, it says once, few, many or a class for expanded clones.

J gene	V gene	clone size	D gene	CDR3 DNA	CDR3 protein
TRBJ2-7	TRBV3-1/TRBV3-2	-	TRBD1	TGTGCCAGCAGCCGGAAAGGGAGACAGGGGCCCTACGAGCAGTACTTC	CASSRKGRQGPYEQYF
TRBJ1-5	TRBV6-2/TRBV6-3	-	-	TGTGCCAGCAGTTGGCCTTATCAGCCCCAGCATTTT	CASSWPYQPQHF
TRBJ2-7	TRBV30	-	-	TGTGCCTGGAGTGTTTCCCACGAGCAGTACTTC	CAWSVSHEQYF
TRBJ1-4	TRBV20-1	few	-	TGCAGTGCTAACAGTAATGAAAAACTGTTTTTT	CSANSNEKLFF
TRBJ2-7	TRBV6-5	-	TRBD1	TGTGCCAGCAGACAGACAGGGGGTCTCTACGAGCAGTACTTC	CASRQTGGLYEQYF
TRBJ2-7	TRBV5-4	-	TRBD2	TGTGCCAGCAGCTTGGCCGGGACTAGCGGGAGACACGAGCAGTACTTC	CASSLAGTSGRHEQYF
TRBJ2-2	TRBV15	-	TRBD2	TGTGCCACCAGCAGAGATTCAGCTAGCGGGAGGGGGGAAACCGGGGAGCTGTTTTTT	CATSRDSASGRGETGELFF
TRBJ2-1	TRBV10-3	-	TRBD2	TGTGCCATCAGCGGGGGGTATGAGCAGTTCTTC	CAISGGYEQFF
TRBJ2-7	TRBV7-8	-	-	TGTGCCAGCAGCGCGGGGACTCGGTACGAGCAGTACTTC	CASSAGTRYEQYF
TRBJ2-7	TRBV5-4	-	TRBD2	TGTGCCAGCAGCTTGGCGGGGGGACACGAGCAGTACTTC	CASSLAGGHEQYF
TRBJ2-1	TRBV18	-	-	TGTGCCAGCTCCCGGGGCCAAGGGGGCAATGAGCAGTTCTTC	CASSRGQGGNEQFF
TRBJ1-2	TRBV20-1	-	-	TGCAGTGCCAGTCGGTGGGTTGTTAACTATGGCTACACCTTC	CSASRWVVNYGYTF
TRBJ2-2	TRBV7-2	-	-	TGTGCCAGCAGTCGGGACACCAACACCGGGGAGCTGTTTTTT	CASSRDTNTGELFF
TRBJ1-2	TRBV4-1	-	TRBD1	TGCGCCAGCAGCCAACAGACAGGGGTCGTAGATGGCTACACCTTC	CASSQQTGVVDGYTF
TRBJ2-1	TRBV7-8	-	-	TGTGCCAGCAGCTTACGGGGCCGGGGCGGTGAGCAGTTCTTC	CASSLRGRGGEQFF
TRBJ1-6	TRBV27	-	-	TGTGCCAGCAGTTTGGGGGGGCGGAATTCACCCCTCCACTTT	CASSLGGRNSPLHF
TRBJ1-1	TRBV6-2/TRBV6-3	-	-	TGTGCCAGCAGTTACAGGGGGACCCTACCCCAGGGTGAAGCTTTCTTT	CASSYRGTLPQGEAFF
TRBJ2-7	TRBV9	-	TRBD2	TGTGCCAGCAGCGTAGGGCTAGCGGGCTCCTACGAGCAGTACTTC	CASSVGLAGSYEQYF
TRBJ2-2	TRBV27	-	-	TGTGCCAGCAGTTTATCGAACACCGGGGAGCTGTTTTTT	CASSLSNTGELFF
TRBJ2-5	TRBV5-5	-	TRBD1	TGTGCCAGCAGCGAAGGGGGCTTTCCAGAGACCCAGTACTTC	CASSEGGFPETQYF
TRBJ1-2	TRBV25-1	-	-	TGTGCCAGCAGTTCCGGGGCCCGGGGCTACACCTTC	CASSSGARGYTF
TRBJ2-3	TRBV2	-	-	TGTGCCAGCAGGGTGAGGGACGGTCCGAATACGCAGTATTTT	CASRVRDGPNTQYF
TRBJ2-2	TRBV19	-	-	TGTGCCAGTTTTGACAGGAACACCGGGGAGCTGTTTTTT	CASFDRNTGELFF
TRBJ1-2	TRBV7-2	few	-	TGTGCCAGCAGCTCTGGGGACACCTTCGCTGGCTACACCTTC	CASSSGDTFAGYTF
TRBJ1-2	TRBV15	-	-	TGTGCCACCAGCAGAGATCGCGGAAAAGTCAATGGCTACACCTTC	CATSRDRGKVNGYTF
TRBJ2-7	TRBV5-1	-	-	TGCGCCAGCAGCTCGGGGCCGCATCAGGGTTCCTACGAGCAGTACTTC	CASSSGPHQGSYEQYF
TRBJ1-4	TRBV28	-	TRBD1	TGTGCCAGCACCGCGGGGGTCAGGGGGCCTAATGAAAAACTGTTTTTT	CASTAGVRGPNEKLFF
TRBJ1-6	TRBV5-1	-	TRBD1	TGCGCCAGCAGCTTGGACCCCCGGGACAGGGGGCGTTCACCCCTCCACTTT	CASSLDPRDRGRSPLHF
TRBJ1-2	TRBV19	-	-	TGTGCCAGCAAGCGGACAAGGTGGGACTATGGCTACACCTTC	CASKRTRWDYGYTF
TRBJ2-1	TRBV9	-	TRBD2	TGTGCCAGCAGCGTAGAGGTTCAGGGAGGGAATGAGCAGTTCTTC	CASSVEVQGGNEQFF
TRBJ2-1	TRBV12-5	-	-	TGTGCTAGTGGTTTGGACAATGAGCAGTTCTTC	CASGLDNEQFF
TRBJ2-7	TRBV12-3/TRBV12-4	-	-	TGTGCCAGCAGTTTGGGGACCAGGGAGCAGTACTTC	CASSLGTREQYF
TRBJ1-1	TRBV6-5	-	-	TGTGCCAGCAGTCTTACCCAAAACAGGGATTCTAAAGCTTTCTTT	CASSLTQNRDSKAFF
TRBJ2-7	TRBV4-1	-	TRBD2	TGCGCCAGCAGCCAAGTGGTGGCGGGAGATGGGGACGAGCAGTACTTC	CASSQVVAGDGDEQYF
TRBJ2-1	TRBV19	few	-	TGTGCCAGTAGTGCGGGACCGGCATCGAATGAGCAGTTCTTC	CASSAGPASNEQFF
TRBJ1-5	TRBV24-1	-	TRBD1	TGTGCCACCAGTGATTGGCCAGGGGGCCAGCCCCAGCATTTT	CATSDWPGGQPQHF
TRBJ2-6	TRBV19	-	-	TGTGCCAGTAGCACCGGGTCCTCTGGGGCCAACGTCCTGACTTTC	CASSTGSSGANVLTF
TRBJ2-1	TRBV24-1	-	-	TGTGCCACCAGTGACCCCGGGACCCACAATGAGCAGTTCTTC	CATSDPGTHNEQFF
TRBJ1-4	TRBV6-5	-	TRBD1	TGTGCCAGCAGTCCTCCGGGACAGGGGACCGAAAAACTGTTTTTT	CASSPPGQGTEKLFF
TRBJ1-5	TRBV19	-	-	TGTGCCAGTGCCGGTTCGGGGTCTGGTGGTCAGCCCCAGCATTTT	CASAGSGSGGQPQHF
TRBJ2-3	TRBV4-2	-	TRBD2	TGTGCCAGCAGCCAAGACCTAGCGGGAGGAACAGATACGCAGTATTTT	CASSQDLAGGTDTQYF
TRBJ1-4	TRBV4-3	-	-	TGCGCCAGCAGCCAAGGGGAGGGGAAGGAAAAACTGTTTTTT	CASSQGEGKEKLFF
TRBJ2-3	TRBV5-1	few	-	TGCGCCAGCAGCTTGGAGCGGGATACGCAGTATTTT	CASSLERDTQYF
TRBJ2-5	TRBV3-1/TRBV3-2	-	-	TGTGCCAGCAGCCAAGTCTTAGAGACCCAGTACTTC	CASSQVLETQYF
TRBJ2-1	TRBV20-1	-	-	TGCAGTGGGAACGGACACAATGAGCAGTTCTTC	CSGNGHNEQFF
TRBJ1-6	TRBV7-2	-	-	TGTGCCAGCAGCTTGCCCTCCGAAAGGCGGCCCCTCCACTTT	CASSLPSERRPLHF
TRBJ2-1	TRBV10-3	-	TRBD1	TGTGCCATCACCCCGGGACAGGGGAACAATGAGCAGTTCTTC	CAITPGQGNNEQFF
TRBJ1-5	TRBV6-5	few	-	TGTGCCAGCAGTCCACTGGAGGGAAGGAATCAGCCCCAGCATTTT	CASSPLEGRNQPQHF
TRBJ2-3	TRBV9	few	-	TGTGCCAGCAGCTCCCAGAAGAAGGCCCCAGATACGCAGTATTTT	CASSSQKKAPDTQYF
TRBJ2-7	TRBV21-1	-	-	TGTGCCAGCAGCTCTCCCATGACGCTGGGTGGCCCGATAGGGGGTCGGAACGAGCAGTACTTC	CASSSPMTLGGPIGGRNEQYF
TRBJ2-7	TRBV28	-	-	TGTGCCAGCAGTTTCGGTCAGGCCCCCTACGAGCAGTACTTC	CASSFGQAPYEQYF
TRBJ2-7	TRBV24-1	-	-	TGTGCCACCAGTGATCAGGGGGGCGAGCAGTACTTC	CATSDQGGEQYF